These 27 T cell receptor beta chains were all obtained from the same sample, sequenced in a study of OX40 agonist ivuxolimab in advanced cancers. Clones were read by immunoSEQ multiplex PCR, and TCRdb kept only the in-frame ones, dropping some. The table records some 99,000 clones, around 83% of them present only once. The specimen was CD4+ or CD8+ T cells sorted from blood, collected in a trial of the OX40 agonist ivuxolimab. These receptors were collected from an adult with an advanced solid tumor such as melanoma, head and neck, liver or kidney cancer.

The V gene is TRBV28, the J gene TRBJ2-4; 8 nucleotides line up with TRBD2. Germline V lookup: CDR1 MDHEN, CDR2 SYDVKM. The CDR3 is made up of 14 amino acids. Germline trimming cut 6 bases from V and 5 bases from J; bases unmatched to any gene: 6. The CDR3 nucleotides read TGTGCCAGCAGGGCCCCGGGGGGGGAAAACATTCAGTACTTC. Translation gives CASRAPGGENIQYF.

J is TRBJ1-6 and V is TRBV2, with TRBD1 matching over 10 bases. The CDR3 contains 13 residues. V trimming: 8 bases; J trimming: 14 bases; junction bases outside the gene matches: 9. Germline V gene data show CDR1 as SNHLY and CDR2 as FYNNEI. For the CDR3, the DNA is TGTGCCAGCCTAGGACAGGGGGTAGGGGCCCTCCACTTT. Protein: CASLGQGVGALHF.

The chain is built from TRBV4-2 and TRBJ1-1; 7 bases match TRBD1. CDR3 length equals 13 residues. V lost 2 bases to trimming and J lost 9 bases; unmatched junction nucleotides: 6. Germline V CDR1 and CDR2: LGHNA, YNFKEQ. The CDR3 region has the DNA TGTGCCAGCAGCCAAAATCCGGGACAGAAAGCTTTCTTT. Protein product: CASSQNPGQKAFF.

The chain has TRBV6-5 and TRBJ1-1, with 8 nucleotides matching TRBD1. Trimming removed 5 bases from V and 8 bases from J; junction bases left unmatched: 7. Germline CDR1 is MNHEY and CDR2 is SVGAGI. CDR3 size: 13 residues. The CDR3 here is CASSTGGIVEAFF. CDR3 nucleotide sequence: TGTGCCAGCAGTACAGGGGGGATAGTCGAAGCTTTCTTT.

This chain joins TRBV5-1 and TRBJ1-2; 11 bases line up with TRBD1. Germline V gives CDR1 SGHRS, CDR2 YFSETQ. The V segment lost 2 bases and the J segment 5 bases; nucleotides outside the gene matches: 8. This CDR3 region has 16 residues. The CDR3 protein is CASSLPGQGVSYGYTF. The CDR3 DNA sequence: TGCGCCAGCAGCTTACCGGGACAGGGGGTATCGTATGGCTACACCTTC.

This sequence joins TRBV7-9 and TRBJ2-5, with 8 bases aligning to TRBD2. The junction had 13 bases not matched to a gene; V was cut back by 3 bases and J by 4 bases. CDR1 is SEHNR, CDR2 FQNEAQ, per germline (reference sequence). This CDR3 has 17 residues. CDR3 DNA: TGTGCCAGCAGCTTGAACCCTTCCGGGGGGGCCCGAGAGACCCAGTACTTC. Translation: CASSLNPSGGARETQYF.

This chain connects TRBV2 to TRBJ1-1; 8 positions agree with TRBD1. With V trimmed by 6 bases and J by 0 bases, 3 bases remained unmatched. The CDR3 contains 14 residues. CDR1 and CDR2 from the germline V gene are SNHLY and FYNNEI. The CDR3 nucleotides are TGTGCCAGCAGGGGGACAGGCATGAACACTGAAGCTTTCTTT. The encoded protein is CASRGTGMNTEAFF.

V is TRBV7-9 and J is TRBJ1-2; 9 bases line up with TRBD1. Trimming removed 2 bases from V and 4 bases from J; junction bases left unmatched: 8. The CDR3 spans 16 residues. CDR1 and CDR2 from the germline V gene are SEHNR and FQNEAQ (reference sequence). The CDR3 coding sequence is TGTGCCAGCAGCTTAATGTCGACAGGGGGTACCTATGGCTACACCTTC. As protein: CASSLMSTGGTYGYTF.

As to this clone: Germline and junction disagree at one end, which may indicate a read error. J is TRBJ1-2 and V is TRBV3-1 (or the pseudogene TRBV3-2); D unclear. The CDR3 spans 9 residues. Germline V CDR1 and CDR2: LGHDT, YNNKEL (reference sequence). CDR3 nucleotide sequence: TGTGCCAGCAGCCGCGGACGTATATTC. Amino acids: CASSRGRIF.

The genes are TRBV28 and TRBJ1-4; D is unresolved. CDR1 is MDHEN, CDR2 SYDVKM, per germline. The CDR3 runs 14 residues. V lost 5 bases and J lost 7, with 14 bases in between. The CDR3 region has the DNA TGTGCCAGCAGTCAGCCCGACGGCCTTGAAAAACTGTTTTTT. As protein: CASSQPDGLEKLFF.

CDR3 residues: CASSTHTGSNYGYTF. CDR3 DNA sequence: TGTGCCAGTAGTACCCACACGGGGTCTAACTATGGCTACACCTTC. This sequence joins TRBV19 and TRBJ1-2; the D is unclear. Germline V gives CDR1 LNHDA, CDR2 SQIVND (reference sequence). The CDR3 extends over 15 amino acids. V was trimmed by 4 bases and J by 0 bases, leaving 12 bases between them.

CDR3 sequence reads: CASSGTSGSKETQYF. The CDR3 DNA sequence: TGTGCCAGCAGCGGAACTAGCGGGAGTAAGGAGACCCAGTACTTC. The J gene is TRBJ2-5, the V gene TRBV5-6, with TRBD2 matching over 11 bases. The CDR3 runs 15 residues. The V gene's germline CDR1 is SGHDT and CDR2 YYEEEE. The V and J ends lost 4 bases and 5 bases, in that order; junction bases with no gene match: 7.

The chain combines TRBV19 with TRBJ2-3; TRBD2 matches 12 bases. J gave up 3 bases and V 7 bases, and 5 bases lay outside the gene matches. The CDR3 runs 15 residues. Germline CDR1 LNHDA, CDR2 SQIVND (reference sequence). The CDR3 DNA reads TGTGCCAGTAACCCACTAGCGGGGGGTACAGATACGCAGTATTTT. As protein: CASNPLAGGTDTQYF.

This clone was seen only a few times. V gene TRBV7-9 combines with J gene TRBJ1-3; 10 nucleotides line up with TRBD1. The V segment lost 4 bases and the J segment 8 bases; nucleotides outside the gene matches: 2. The CDR3 has 13 amino acids. The germline V gene encodes CDR1 SEHNR and CDR2 FQNEAQ (reference sequence). This CDR3 is CASSYGQGDTIYF. The CDR3 DNA sequence: TGTGCCAGCAGCTACGGACAGGGGGACACCATATATTTT.

The CDR3 DNA sequence: TGTGCCAGCAGTGGGGGGACAGGGTCCTACGAGCAGTACTTC. This codes for CASSGGTGSYEQYF. The chain couples TRBV6-6 to TRBJ2-7; 9 bases align to TRBD1. CDR1 MNHNY and CDR2 SVGAGI come from the germline V gene (reference sequence). Trimming at V came to 5 bases and at J to 1 base, leaving 3 bases not matched to a gene. This CDR3 is built from 14 residues.

DNA of the CDR3: TGTGCCAGCAGGACAGGGCTGTATGGCTACACCTTC. Its translation: CASRTGLYGYTF. The genes are TRBV2 and TRBJ1-2, with TRBD1 identical over 7 bases. The CDR3 runs to 12 residues. The germline CDR1 and CDR2 sequences are SNHLY and FYNNEI. The V segment lost 6 bases and the J segment 5 bases; nucleotides outside the gene matches: 3.

The CDR3 DNA sequence: TGTGCCAGCAGCCAACTAAGGGCAACGGCTTTCTTT. Its protein product is CASSQLRATAFF. The chain uses TRBV16 and TRBJ1-1; D unresolved. V was pared by 2 bases and J by 11 bases, with 12 bases between. The CDR3 length is 12 residues. Germline assignment: CDR1 KGHSY and CDR2 FQNENV.

The chain carries TRBV15 and TRBJ2-3, with 8 bases fitting TRBD2. J gave up 0 bases and V 5 bases, and 4 bases lay outside the gene matches. The length of the CDR3 is 15 residues. The V gene's germline CDR1 is LNHNV and CDR2 YYDKDF (reference sequence). Written as DNA, the CDR3 is TGTGCCACCAGCGGCGGCGGGGGGAGCACAGATACGCAGTATTTT. It encodes CATSGGGGSTDTQYF. Combining the CDR3 with reference TRBV15 and TRBJ2-3 gives the whole variable domain DAMVIQNPRYQVTQFGKPVTLSCSQTLNHNVMYWYQQKSSQAPKLLFHYYDKDFNNEADTPDNFQSRRPNTSFCFLDIRSPGLGDTAMYLCATSGGGGSTDTQYFGPGTRLTVL.

This clone showed up just once. The chain carries TRBV28 and TRBJ2-1; D may match TRBD1 or TRBD2 (5 bases each). CDR1 MDHEN and CDR2 SYDVKM come from the germline V gene. V lost 6 bases to trimming and J lost 1 base, with 22 bases between them. This CDR3 contains 18 residues. In DNA, the CDR3 is TGTGCCAGCAGCCGAGGTGGGGGTATAGTCCGTTCCTACAATGAGCAGTTCTTC. This translates into CASSRGGGIVRSYNEQFF.

The chain links TRBV18 to TRBJ2-7; 9 positions match TRBD2. Germline V CDR1 and CDR2: KGHSH, LQKENI. This CDR3 contains 15 residues. V lost 3 bases, J lost 3 bases, and 6 bases stayed unmatched. CDR3 residues: CASSPPSGDYYEQYF. In DNA, the CDR3 is TGTGCCAGCTCACCCCCTAGCGGGGACTACTACGAGCAGTACTTC. The full variable domain, with the rest looked up from reference TRBV18 and TRBJ2-7, is NAGVMQNPRHLVRRRGQEARLRCSPMKGHSHVYWYRQLPEEGLKFMVYLQKENIIDESGMPKERFSAEFPKEGPSILRIQQVVRGDSAAYFCASSPPSGDYYEQYFGPGTRLTVT.

The chain is built from TRBV2 and TRBJ2-3; 8 bases fit TRBD2. V trimming: 7 bases; J trimming: 2 bases; junction bases outside the gene matches: 8. Germline V gives CDR1 SNHLY, CDR2 FYNNEI. CDR3 length: 15 amino acids. CDR3 DNA sequence: TGTGCCAGCAATTATCGGGGGGGAAACACAGATACGCAGTATTTT. It is translated as CASNYRGGNTDTQYF.

The chain employs TRBV28 and TRBJ1-1; 7 nucleotides match TRBD1. Germline V gene sequence: CDR1 MDHEN, CDR2 SYDVKM. There are 16 residues in the CDR3. V shed 7 bases and J 1 base; nucleotides not matched to a gene: 12. The chain's CDR3 is CASTPEGAGKNTEAFF. The CDR3 DNA reads TGTGCCAGCACCCCCGAGGGGGCAGGAAAGAACACTGAAGCTTTCTTT.

V is TRBV5-4 and J is TRBJ2-7; D uncertain. Trimming pared 5 bases from V and 2 bases from J, leaving 11 bases between. Germline CDR1 SGHNT, CDR2 YYREEE (reference sequence). The CDR3 runs 13 residues. CDR3 bases: TGTGCCAGCAGTAAGCATGAACCCTACGAGCAGTACTTC. It encodes CASSKHEPYEQYF.

The gene calls are TRBV5-1 and TRBJ2-3; TRBD1 aligns across 7 bases. CDR1 and CDR2 (germline): SGHRS, YFSETQ. This CDR3 spans 17 amino acids. J gave up 0 bases and V 3 bases, and 10 bases lay outside the gene matches. Here the CDR3 DNA reads TGCGCCAGCAGCTCCCGTTACAGGGGTGCTAGCACAGATACGCAGTATTTT. Its translation: CASSSRYRGASTDTQYF.

The V gene is TRBV7-9, the J gene TRBJ1-2; 8 nucleotides match TRBD1. V lost 5 bases and J lost 5; bases outside the gene matches: 7. Germline CDR1 and CDR2: SEHNR and FQNEAQ (reference sequence). This CDR3 has 14 amino acids. DNA of the CDR3: TGTGCCAGCAGCCCCCAGGGGGCAGGATATGGCTACACCTTC. This encodes CASSPQGAGYGYTF.

The rearrangement uses TRBV19 and TRBJ2-5, with D perhaps assigned TRBD1 or TRBD2 (5 bases each). The germline V gene encodes CDR1 LNHDA and CDR2 SQIVND (reference sequence). Trimming removed 4 bases at V and 1 base at J, with 13 bases between. This CDR3 has 15 residues. For the CDR3, the DNA is TGTGCCAGTAGTAGGGGGACGCTGTTCCAAGAGACCCAGTACTTC. Amino acid sequence: CASSRGTLFQETQYF.

The J gene is TRBJ1-2, the V gene TRBV2, with D perhaps TRBD1 (5 bases). The germline V gene encodes CDR1 SNHLY and CDR2 FYNNEI. V lost 4 bases to trimming and J lost 0 bases, with 12 bases between them. This CDR3 has 15 amino acids. The CDR3 protein is CASSGLQVTNYGYTF. The CDR3 DNA sequence: TGTGCCAGCAGTGGCCTACAGGTGACTAACTATGGCTACACCTTC.